These 30 T cell receptor beta chains were sequenced from one sample in a study of PD-L1 blockade in urothelial cancer. The data were produced by immunoSEQ multiplex PCR, yet TCRdb's version contains in-frame clones alone and is incomplete. The sample has about 50,000 clones; around 88% are singletons. Sample time point: pretreatment peripheral blood. The sequencing used PBMCs, collected around atezolizumab (anti-PD-L1) treatment. These receptors all come from an older woman with urothelial cancer.

The genes are TRBV29-1 and TRBJ2-1, with 11 bases lining up with TRBD2. Trimming took 0 bases from V and 6 from J; bases not matched to a gene: 16. CDR1 SQVTM and CDR2 ANQGSEA come from the germline V gene. CDR3 length: 19 residues. The chain's CDR3 is CSVEERGLAGGVKGNEQFF. In DNA form, the CDR3 reads TGCAGCGTTGAAGAAAGGGGGCTAGCGGGAGGAGTAAAGGGCAATGAGCAGTTCTTC.

This clone appeared a single time. The rearrangement joins TRBV6-6 to TRBJ2-7; D might be TRBD2 (6 bases). CDR1 MNHNY and CDR2 SVGAGI come from the germline V gene (reference sequence). With 8 bases removed from V and 0 bases from J, the gap between germline ends came to 14 bases. The CDR3 has 14 amino acids. This CDR3 reads CASVPGTRSYEQYF. In DNA form, the CDR3 reads TGTGCCAGCGTCCCCGGGACTCGCTCCTACGAGCAGTACTTC.

The rearrangement uses TRBV5-1 and TRBJ1-4; 8 bases agree with TRBD1. V lost 3 bases to trimming and J lost 3 bases; unmatched junction nucleotides: 1. The V gene's germline CDR1 is SGHRS and CDR2 YFSETQ. CDR3 length: 14 residues. This CDR3 reads CASSSQGANEKLFF. The CDR3 nucleotides are TGCGCCAGCAGCTCACAGGGGGCTAATGAAAAACTGTTTTTT.

V gene TRBV28 combines with J gene TRBJ2-1; 12 nucleotides agree with TRBD2. The CDR3 loop spans 16 amino acids. Germline V gives CDR1 MDHEN, CDR2 SYDVKM. Trimming took 6 bases from V and 8 from J; bases not matched to a gene: 11. The CDR3, as DNA: TGTGCCAGCAGCCCCGTTGGACTAGCGGGAATCGATGAGCAGTTCTTC. This codes for CASSPVGLAGIDEQFF.

On this clone itself: A read error may account for a junction end that differs from germline. In DNA form, the CDR3 reads TGTGCCAGCAGCCTAGGGGGCAGTCCCTTCTACGAGCAGTACTTC. Its translation is CASSLGGSPFYEQYF. This chain links TRBV13 with TRBJ2-7; 7 bases align to TRBD1. The CDR3 sequence is 15 residues long. Germline values: CDR1 PRHDT, CDR2 FYEKMQ (reference sequence).

J is TRBJ2-7 and V is TRBV7-2, with a tentative D call TRBD1 (5 bases). Germline assignment: CDR1 SGHTA and CDR2 FQGNSA. Trimming left V 4 bases short and J 7 bases short, with 11 bases between. The CDR3 is 12 residues long. CDR3: CASSYYSGEQYF. The CDR3, as DNA: TGTGCCAGCAGCTACTACTCAGGGGAGCAGTACTTC. The complete variable domain, with remaining parts taken from reference TRBV7-2 and TRBJ2-7, reads GAGVSQSPSNKVTEKGKDVELRCDPISGHTALYWYRQSLGQGLEFLIYFQGNSAPDKSGLPSDRFSAERTGGSVSTLTIQRTQQEDSAVYLCASSYYSGEQYFGPGTRLTVT.

The rearrangement joins TRBV6-6 to TRBJ1-2, with D perhaps TRBD1 (5 bases). Germline loops: CDR1 MNHNY, CDR2 SVGAGI (reference sequence). V was shortened by 6 bases and J by 8 bases, with 16 bases between the two germline ends. The CDR3 loop spans 13 amino acids. This CDR3 is CASSLSVRVGYTF. DNA for the CDR3: TGTGCCAGCAGCTTATCCGTCAGGGTCGGCTACACCTTC.

V gene TRBV18 combines with J gene TRBJ1-2, with 7 bases aligning to TRBD1. CDR1 KGHSH and CDR2 LQKENI come from the germline V gene. CDR3 length: 17 amino acids. Unmatched junction bases numbered 12, after V lost 3 bases and J lost 2 bases. The CDR3 DNA reads TGTGCCAGCTCACCTTCAGGGGGATTCGGCGGGAACTATGGCTACACCTTC. It yields the protein CASSPSGGFGGNYGYTF.

This chain connects TRBV11-2 to TRBJ1-5; tentatively, D is TRBD1 (6 bases). The germline CDR1 and CDR2 sequences are SGHAT and FQNNGV. V shed 2 bases and J shed 3 bases, with 8 bases lying between them. The length of the CDR3 is 14 residues. DNA for the CDR3: TGTGCCAGCAGCTTAACAGGGAACAATCAGCCCCAGCATTTT. Its translation: CASSLTGNNQPQHF.

This chain connects TRBV21-1 to TRBJ2-7; TRBD2, as called in the table, went unchecked against the DNA. TRBV21-1 is listed as a pseudogene. CDR3 length equals 16 residues. This CDR3 is CASSKELAGGPHEQYF. The CDR3 DNA reads as TGTGCCAGCAGCAAAGAACTAGCGGGAGGGCCCCACGAGCAGTACTTC.

This clone was seen only once. The V call is TRBV5-6, the J call TRBJ1-1; TRBD1 agrees at 7 bases. This CDR3 is 16 amino acids long. Per germline, CDR1 SGHDT and CDR2 YYEEEE. The trim removed 4 bases at V and 6 bases at J, leaving 15 bases unmatched. This CDR3 is CASSPMDRTRGPEAFF. DNA for the CDR3: TGTGCCAGCAGCCCTATGGACAGGACCCGCGGCCCTGAAGCTTTCTTT.

The chain has TRBV6-7 and TRBJ1-2, with 10 bases fitting TRBD1. TRBV6-7 is designated an ORF whose function remains uncertain. The CDR3 runs to 17 residues. V trimming: 2 bases; J trimming: 4 bases; junction bases outside the gene matches: 10. CDR3 loop: CASSYQTPDRGFYGYTF. CDR3 sequence (DNA): TGTGCCAGCAGTTACCAGACTCCGGACAGGGGGTTCTATGGCTACACCTTC.

This chain joins TRBV28 and TRBJ1-2, with D possibly being TRBD1 (6 bases). V was pared by 6 bases and J by 7 bases, with 12 bases between. Per germline, CDR1 MDHEN and CDR2 SYDVKM. This CDR3 spans 12 amino acids. The CDR3 protein is CASSLQGRGYTF. The CDR3 nucleotides read TGTGCCAGCAGCCTACAGGGTCGTGGCTACACCTTC.

The V gene is TRBV5-6, the J gene TRBJ2-3; 8 bases agree with TRBD2. The trim removed 4 bases at V and 0 bases at J, leaving 1 base unmatched. The V gene's germline CDR1 is SGHDT and CDR2 YYEEEE. The CDR3 loop spans 14 amino acids. The CDR3 spells CASSLAGSTDTQYF. CDR3 DNA sequence: TGTGCCAGCAGCCTAGCGGGCAGCACAGATACGCAGTATTTT. The full variable domain, with the rest looked up from reference TRBV5-6 and TRBJ2-3, is DAGVTQSPTHLIKTRGQQVTLRCSPKSGHDTVSWYQQALGQGPQFIFQYYEEEERQRGNFPDRFSGHQFPNYSSELNVNALLLGDSALYLCASSLAGSTDTQYFGPGTRLTVL.

This clone has only one observation. This sequence joins TRBV4-1 and TRBJ1-3; 9 positions match TRBD1. J lost 3 bases, V lost 4 bases, and 19 bases had no gene match. The length of the CDR3 is 20 residues. Germline V lookup: CDR1 MGHRA, CDR2 YSYEKL. Here the CDR3 reads CASSLSRSRTRQGGGNTIYF. DNA of the CDR3: TGCGCCAGCAGCCTAAGCCGGTCAAGGACTCGACAGGGGGGTGGAAACACCATATATTTT.

V usage is TRBV7-2 and J usage is TRBJ1-5; D is unclear. CDR3 size: 14 residues. The V end was cut by 3 bases, the J end by 0 bases, with 6 bases between. Germline CDR1 SGHTA, CDR2 FQGNSA. The CDR3 DNA sequence: TGTGCCAGCAGCTTCACAATTAGCAATCAGCCCCAGCATTTT. This encodes CASSFTISNQPQHF. Full variable domain (remainder filled in from reference TRBV7-2 and TRBJ1-5): GAGVSQSPSNKVTEKGKDVELRCDPISGHTALYWYRQSLGQGLEFLIYFQGNSAPDKSGLPSDRFSAERTGGSVSTLTIQRTQQEDSAVYLCASSFTISNQPQHFGDGTRLSIL.

The chain is built from TRBV7-9 and TRBJ2-1; the match to TRBD2 covers 10 bases. This CDR3 comprises 15 residues. V trimming: 3 bases; J trimming: 4 bases; junction bases outside the gene matches: 3. Germline values: CDR1 SEHNR, CDR2 FQNEAQ (reference sequence). CDR3 region: CASSFLAGAYNEQFF. CDR3 nucleotides: TGTGCCAGCAGCTTCCTAGCGGGAGCTTACAATGAGCAGTTCTTC.

The chain employs TRBV5-4 and TRBJ1-2; D gene ambiguous. The germline V and J ends were trimmed by 4 bases and 0 bases, with 4 bases remaining between them. In germline, CDR1 is SGHNT, CDR2 YYREEE (reference sequence). The CDR3 contains 12 residues. CDR3 protein: CASSQANYGYTF. CDR3 DNA: TGTGCCAGCAGCCAGGCTAACTATGGCTACACCTTC.

V is TRBV11-3 and J is TRBJ2-3; 8 bases are shared with TRBD2. The germline gives CDR1 SGHNT, CDR2 YENEEA. This CDR3 has 15 amino acids. The V and J ends lost 4 bases and 4 bases, in that order; junction bases with no gene match: 7. As DNA, the CDR3 is TGTGCCAGCAGCTCGCGCGGGACTAGTGCAGATACGCAGTATTTT. Encoded protein: CASSSRGTSADTQYF.

The V gene is TRBV5-5, the J gene TRBJ2-2; possible D gene TRBD1, 6 bases. V gave up 4 bases and J gave up 6 bases, with 19 bases separating them. This CDR3 spans 16 amino acids. CDR1 is SGHKS and CDR2 is YYEKEE in the germline V gene (reference sequence). Written as DNA, the CDR3 is TGTGCCAGCAGCGCCGGGACATCCCTCCTTCCCGGGGAGCTGTTTTTT. Translating gives CASSAGTSLLPGELFF.

CDR3 DNA sequence: TGTGCCAGCAGCTTAGCAAGGACAGGGGGCCTGAACGAGCAGTACTTC. Its protein product is CASSLARTGGLNEQYF. The chain joins TRBV7-6 to TRBJ2-7; TRBD1 aligns across 11 bases. Germline V gene data show CDR1 as SGHVS and CDR2 as FNYEAQ. V was pared by 0 bases and J by 5 bases, with 6 bases of the junction left unmatched. The CDR3 sequence is 16 residues long.

DNA for the CDR3: TGTGCCAGCAGCTCCCTAACTAGCGTAGATGAGCAGTTCTTC. This gives the protein CASSSLTSVDEQFF. The chain recombines TRBV11-2 with TRBJ2-1, with 7 bases matching TRBD2. Trimming took 4 bases from V and 8 from J; bases not matched to a gene: 8. The CDR3 covers 14 residues. Germline V lookup: CDR1 SGHAT, CDR2 FQNNGV.

This chain joins TRBV7-9 and TRBJ1-4; 7 positions agree with TRBD1. This CDR3 spans 16 amino acids. CDR1 is SEHNR and CDR2 is FQNEAQ in the germline V gene (reference sequence). V gave up 2 bases and J gave up 2 bases; unmatched junction bases: 5. CDR3 residues: CASSLLTGATNEKLFF. The CDR3 coding sequence is TGTGCCAGCAGCTTACTAACAGGGGCGACTAATGAAAAACTGTTTTTT.

This chain joins TRBV5-1 and TRBJ2-2, with TRBD1 as a possible D gene (5 bases). The CDR3 sequence is 15 residues long. The germline V gene encodes CDR1 SGHRS and CDR2 YFSETQ. V lost 0 bases and J lost 2, with 8 bases in between. This CDR3 is CASSLDRPNTGELFF. CDR3 nucleotide sequence: TGCGCCAGCAGCTTGGACAGGCCCAACACCGGGGAGCTGTTTTTT.

In this sample, this clone turned up a few times. This sequence joins TRBV23-1 and TRBJ2-7, with TRBD2 as a possible D gene (5 bases). TRBV23-1 is flagged as an ORF with uncertain function. V shed 4 bases and J shed 1 base, with 20 bases lying between them. This CDR3 comprises 17 residues. The CDR3 sequence: CASSPRTFTGLSYEQYF. CDR3 sequence (DNA): TGCGCCAGCAGTCCACGGACGTTTACCGGACTTTCCTACGAGCAGTACTTC.

V is TRBV27 and J is TRBJ2-1; D possibly corresponds to TRBD2 (6 bases). This CDR3 has 13 residues. Germline CDR1 is MNHEY and CDR2 is SMNVEV (reference sequence). The germline V and J ends were trimmed by 4 bases and 7 bases, with 11 bases remaining between them. CDR3: CASSWRAENEQFF. In DNA form, the CDR3 reads TGTGCCAGCAGTTGGAGGGCCGAAAATGAGCAGTTCTTC.

The chain recombines TRBV5-6 with TRBJ2-7, with 12 bases aligning to TRBD2. V dropped 3 bases and J dropped 1; count of bases not matched to a gene: 5. Per germline, CDR1 SGHDT and CDR2 YYEEEE. This CDR3 has 16 amino acids. CDR3 protein: CASSSGLAGLSYEQYF. As DNA, the CDR3 is TGTGCCAGCAGCTCGGGACTAGCGGGTCTATCCTACGAGCAGTACTTC.

This clone showed up just once. The chain recombines TRBV7-6 with TRBJ1-4; D is unresolved. The CDR3 consists of 14 residues. Germline CDR1 SGHVS, CDR2 FNYEAQ. The ends were cut back, 1 base at V and 4 bases at J, with 7 bases in the middle. This chain's CDR3 is CASSLEADNEKLFF. As DNA, the CDR3 is TGTGCCAGCAGCTTAGAGGCGGATAATGAAAAACTGTTTTTT.

The rearrangement links TRBV9 to TRBJ2-5, with D perhaps matching TRBD2 (5 bases). The V end was cut by 1 base, the J end by 5 bases, with 12 bases between. The germline gives CDR1 SGDLS, CDR2 YYNGEE. CDR3 size: 14 residues. CDR3 in DNA: TGTGCCAGCAGCGTATTCTGGAGGTCGGAGACCCAGTACTTC. Translated, it gives CASSVFWRSETQYF.

The rearrangement joins TRBV21-1 to TRBJ2-3; the D segment call TRBD1 is taken from the table without a DNA check. TRBV21-1 is reported as a pseudogene. This CDR3 contains 17 residues. Here the CDR3 reads CASIVRARVLSADTQYF. In DNA form, the CDR3 reads TGTGCCAGCATTGTAAGGGCCAGGGTGTTAAGTGCAGATACGCAGTATTTT.